Listed below are T cell receptor beta chains from one sample, sequenced in a study of blood T cell repertoires in COVID-19. TCRdb keeps only in-frame clones here, not all; method: immunoSEQ multiplex PCR. The sample comprises approximately 200,000 clones, just under 90% of which are singletons, and approximately 6.2% rests with the top ten. What was sequenced was peripheral blood. The receptors come from a man aged 55 to 70 who had recovered from COVID-19. The CDR3 runs from the conserved cysteine through the conserved F or W. D genes are given only for firm matches. Some rows mark clone size as missing; the rest say once, few, many or name a class of expanded clone.

j_call,v_call,clone_size,d_call,cdr3_nt,cdr3_aa
TRBJ2-7,TRBV9,.,TRBD1,TGTGCCAGCAGCGTAGCGGGGGACAGGATCCCCTACGAGCAGTACTTC,CASSVAGDRIPYEQYF
TRBJ1-2,TRBV4-1,.,TRBD1,TGCGCCAGCAGCCAAGATAACCAGGGGGGATATGGCTACACCTTC,CASSQDNQGGYGYTF
TRBJ2-5,TRBV10-2,.,TRBD1,TGCGCCAGCAGTCAGACAGGGGCGGGTCAAGAGACCCAGTACTTC,CASSQTGAGQETQYF
TRBJ2-7,TRBV5-1,.,TRBD1,TGCGCCAGCAGCTTGGCAGGGGGCCGTGACGAGCAGTACTTC,CASSLAGGRDEQYF
TRBJ1-1,TRBV10-1,once,TRBD1,TGCGCCAACCCGAATGAGACAGGGATATTGAACACTGAAGCTTTCTTT,CANPNETGILNTEAFF
TRBJ2-7,TRBV19,.,TRBD1,TGTGCCAGTAGTCAAGACAGGGTTCGCTACGAGCAGTACTTC,CASSQDRVRYEQYF
TRBJ2-3,TRBV6-1,.,.,TGTGCCAGCAGTGAGATAGCTAGCACAGATACGCAGTATTTT,CASSEIASTDTQYF
TRBJ2-2,TRBV30,.,.,TGTGCCTGGAGTCCCCGGGACTTGTGGGGGGAGCTGTTTTTT,CAWSPRDLWGELFF
TRBJ2-7,TRBV10-2,.,.,TGCGCCAGCAGTCAGAGCGGTTTCACCTACGAGCAGTACTTC,CASSQSGFTYEQYF
TRBJ2-7,TRBV20-1,.,.,TGCAGTGCTAGTTTTGACTCAGCCTACGAGCAGTACTTC,CSASFDSAYEQYF
TRBJ1-4,TRBV19,.,.,TGTGCCAGTAGTATCCCCCAGGGGATGGCTAATGAAAAACTGTTTTTT,CASSIPQGMANEKLFF
TRBJ2-2,TRBV19,.,.,TGTGCCAGTAGATTAGGGGCCGGGGAGCTGTTTTTT,CASRLGAGELFF
TRBJ2-1,TRBV28,.,.,TGTGCCAGCAGTATACAGGGCGTCGATGAGCAGTTCTTC,CASSIQGVDEQFF
TRBJ2-5,TRBV6-5,.,.,TGTGCCAGCAGTTACGGGTTAGGTCAGGGGCAGGAGACCCAGTACTTC,CASSYGLGQGQETQYF
TRBJ2-7,TRBV28,once,.,TGTGCCAGCAGTCAGACAGGTGGAGCCTACGAGCAGTACTTC,CASSQTGGAYEQYF
TRBJ1-1,TRBV27,few,TRBD1,TGTGCCAGCAGTTTGTGGGGGACAGGTACCATGAACACTGAAGCTTTCTTT,CASSLWGTGTMNTEAFF
TRBJ2-3,TRBV7-3,.,.,TGTGCCAGCAGCTTAATCGGTGGAGGAGATACGCAGTATTTT,CASSLIGGGDTQYF
TRBJ1-4,TRBV4-2,.,.,TGTGCCAGCAGCCTAAGGGGCGGGGCGGGACCTACTAATGAAAAACTGTTTTTT,CASSLRGGAGPTNEKLFF
TRBJ2-1,TRBV10-3,.,TRBD1,TGTGCCACCTTTGACAGGGGGGTCCGCGTCTACAATGAGCAGTTCTTC,CATFDRGVRVYNEQFF
TRBJ2-5,TRBV5-1,.,.,TGCGCCAGCAGCTCGGCAGGGCTCCAAGAGACCCAGTACTTC,CASSSAGLQETQYF
TRBJ2-1,TRBV12-3/TRBV12-4,.,.,TGTGCCAGCAGCACCTACAATGAGCAGTTCTTC,CASSTYNEQFF
TRBJ2-3,TRBV27,.,.,TGTGCCAGCAGTTTAGCCGCGTACACAGATACGCAGTATTTT,CASSLAAYTDTQYF
TRBJ2-2,TRBV2,.,TRBD1,TGTGCCAGCAGTGGTCAGACAGGGGTTACCACCGGGGAGCTGTTTTTT,CASSGQTGVTTGELFF
TRBJ1-2,TRBV5-1,.,.,TGCGCCAGCAGCTTGGGCGCTGCCAGGGGTGGCTACACCTTC,CASSLGAARGGYTF
TRBJ2-5,TRBV3-1/TRBV3-2,.,TRBD2,TGTGCCAGCAGCCAAGGCGGACTAGCGGGGGGACAAGAGACCCAGTACTTC,CASSQGGLAGGQETQYF
TRBJ2-2,TRBV30,.,.,TGTGCCTGTAGAACACGGGATTTGCTGTTTTTT,CACRTRDLLFF
TRBJ1-5,TRBV2,few,.,TGTGCCAGCGGATCCCCGTGGGACACACACAATCAGCCCCAGCATTTT,CASGSPWDTHNQPQHF
TRBJ2-5,TRBV3-1/TRBV3-2,.,.,TGTGCCAGCAGCCCCCCCCTGGAGGGGAAAGAGACCCAGTACTTC,CASSPPLEGKETQYF
TRBJ2-5,TRBV3-1/TRBV3-2,.,TRBD1,TGTGCCAGCAGCCAAGTCCCACGGGACAGGGCCAAAGAGACCCAGTACTTC,CASSQVPRDRAKETQYF